This is a list of T cell receptor beta chains from one sample in a study of T cell repertoires in cytomegalovirus infection. TCRdb redid the calling of the reads with MiXCR, one entry per CDR3 protein. The sample carries under 300,000 distinct CDR3 sequences, 22% recorded once. Their antigen targets remain unknown. This specimen consisted of cultured PBMCs, obtained from culture after CMV antigen stimulation. The receptors stem from a human donor in good health (CMV status not recorded). Some clones in this sample may be carry-over from other donors' samples. Each CDR3 is given with its conserved first and last residue. The D gene is left open where the match is weak. The size of a clone is reported for some rows only, either as once, few or many, or as a class for expanded clones.

cdr3_length clone_size j_call d_call v_call cdr3_nt cdr3_aa
11 few TRBJ1-1 . TRBV20-1 TGCAGTGCCATCGGACAGCCTGAAGCTTTCTTT CSAIGQPEAFF
15 few TRBJ1-4 . TRBV7-9 TGTGCCAGCAGCTTAGCGGTCGAAAGCAATGAAAAACTGTTTTTT CASSLAVESNEKLFF
19 . TRBJ2-3 TRBD2 TRBV9 TGTGCCAGCAGCGTTAGTCCCGGGACTAGCGGTACTAGCACAGATACGCAGTATTTT CASSVSPGTSGTSTDTQYF
13 few TRBJ2-7 . TRBV6-5 TGTGCCAGCAGTTCCGAGGACCCCTACGAGCAGTACTTC CASSSEDPYEQYF
11 . TRBJ1-1 . TRBV2 TGTGCCAGCAGTGATATCCCTGAAGCTTTCTTT CASSDIPEAFF
15 . TRBJ2-1 TRBD2 TRBV20-1 TGCAGTGCTAGAGGCGGGAGCAACTCCTACAATGAGCAGTTCTTC CSARGGSNSYNEQFF
13 many TRBJ2-1 . TRBV7-2 TGTGCCAGCAGCTCGTATCTAGGGCTCGAGCAGTTCTTC CASSSYLGLEQFF
15 many TRBJ1-1 TRBD1 TRBV7-9 TGTGCCAGCAGCTTATCAGACAGGGAACGAACTGAAGCTTTCTTT CASSLSDRERTEAFF
15 many TRBJ2-1 TRBD2 TRBV7-3 TGTGCCAGCAGCTTCCAAGCGGGAGGGCCTAATGAGCAGTTCTTC CASSFQAGGPNEQFF
14 . TRBJ2-3 . TRBV9 TGTGCCAGCAGCGTAGCGAGCGGGACAGATACGCAGTATTTT CASSVASGTDTQYF
15 . TRBJ2-5 . TRBV4-1 TGCGCCAGCAGCCAAACTAGGAGTATGAAAGAGACCCAGTACTTC CASSQTRSMKETQYF
12 few TRBJ2-1 TRBD1 TRBV6-2/TRBV6-3 TGTGCCACTGCACAGGGGGCCGGTGAGCAGTTCTTC CATAQGAGEQFF
18 once TRBJ2-2 TRBD2 TRBV20-1 TGCAGTGCTAGAGCAGGGACTAGCGGGACAACTAACACCGGGGAGCTGTTTTTT CSARAGTSGTTNTGELFF
15 . TRBJ2-5 TRBD2 TRBV9 TGTGCCAGCAGCGTAACTAGCGGGAGTTTTGAGACCCAGTACTTC CASSVTSGSFETQYF
16 many TRBJ2-1 TRBD2 TRBV7-2 TGTGCCAGCAGCTTAGTTTTTGCGGGAGCTCAAGATGAGCAGTTCTTC CASSLVFAGAQDEQFF
14 many TRBJ2-3 TRBD2 TRBV7-2 TGTGCCAGCAGTAACGGGAGGTTGTCAGATACGCAGTATTTT CASSNGRLSDTQYF
17 few TRBJ2-1 . TRBV11-1 TGTGCCAGCAGCTTAGTACGGACAGCTACTAACTACAATGAGCAGTTCTTC CASSLVRTATNYNEQFF
16 . TRBJ2-1 . TRBV7-8 TGTGCCAGCAGCTCCCGGGCCCTAAGCTCCTACAATGAGCAGTTCTTC CASSSRALSSYNEQFF
13 few TRBJ1-5 . TRBV6-2/TRBV6-3 TGTGCCAGCAGACTTTCGGGTTCGGGGCCCCAGCATTTT CASRLSGSGPQHF
13 . TRBJ1-4 . TRBV15 TGTGCCTCCAGATACAGGATTGGGGAAAAACTGTTTTTT CASRYRIGEKLFF
11 . TRBJ2-2 . TRBV20-1 TGCAGTGCTAGGTCGGCCGGGGAGCTGTTTTTT CSARSAGELFF
15 many TRBJ1-3 . TRBV7-2 TGTGCCAGCAGCTTCACAGGGAGCTCTGGAAACACCATATATTTT CASSFTGSSGNTIYF
13 few TRBJ2-4 TRBD1 TRBV20-1 TGCAGTGCTACCGGGACAGGGTCGGACATTCAGTACTTC CSATGTGSDIQYF
12 . TRBJ2-1 . TRBV6-1 TGTGCCAGCCGTCGGCTACTGAATGAGCAGTTCTTC CASRRLLNEQFF
15 few TRBJ2-1 TRBD2 TRBV10-3 TGTGCCATCAGTTCCAGCGGGAGCTTGCACAATGAGCAGTTCTTC CAISSSGSLHNEQFF
15 many TRBJ2-1 TRBD2 TRBV7-6 TGTGCCAGCAGTTGGACTAGCGGGAGGGTTAATGAGCAGTTCTTC CASSWTSGRVNEQFF
15 . TRBJ2-1 TRBD2 TRBV7-6 TGTGCCAGCAGGAAAAGCGGGAGTGTCTACAATGAGCAGTTCTTC CASRKSGSVYNEQFF
14 . TRBJ2-5 TRBD2 TRBV7-4 TGTGCCAGCAGTTCCGGGACTAACGGTCGGACCCAGTACTTC CASSSGTNGRTQYF
15 few TRBJ1-5 TRBD1 TRBV20-1 TGCAGTGCTAGAGATCCAGGGGGTAACAATCAGCCCCAGCATTTT CSARDPGGNNQPQHF
12 . TRBJ1-2 . TRBV4-1 TGCGCCAGCAGCCAAGGGCGGGTGGACTACACCTTC CASSQGRVDYTF
14 . TRBJ1-5 TRBD1 TRBV5-6 TGTGCCAGCAGCTTGACAGGGGGCACTCAGCCCCAGCATTTT CASSLTGGTQPQHF
13 few TRBJ2-5 . TRBV18 TGTGCCAGCTCACCCCAGATCCAAGAGACCCAGTACTTC CASSPQIQETQYF